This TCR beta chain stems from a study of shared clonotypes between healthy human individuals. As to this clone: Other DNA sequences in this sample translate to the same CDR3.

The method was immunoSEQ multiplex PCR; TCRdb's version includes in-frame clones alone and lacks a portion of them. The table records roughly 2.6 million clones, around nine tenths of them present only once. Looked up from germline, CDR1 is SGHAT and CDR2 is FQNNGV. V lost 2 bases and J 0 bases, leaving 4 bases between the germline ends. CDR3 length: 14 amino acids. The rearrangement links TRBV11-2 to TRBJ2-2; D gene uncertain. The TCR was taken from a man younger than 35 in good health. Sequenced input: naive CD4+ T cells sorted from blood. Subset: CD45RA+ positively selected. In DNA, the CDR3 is TGTGCCAGCAGCTTACGGGCGAACACCGGGGAGCTGTTTTTT. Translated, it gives CASSLRANTGELFF.